A selection of T cell receptor beta chains follows, all from one sample in a study of blood T cell repertoires in COVID-19. TCRdb keeps only in-frame clones here, not all; method: immunoSEQ multiplex PCR. The sample includes over 150,000 clones, 94% of them seen just once. The sample was peripheral blood. The receptors were sampled from a man in his thirties or forties with COVID-19, enrolled during active disease. CDR3s include the opening cysteine and the closing phenylalanine or tryptophan. The order of the fields is J gene, D gene, V gene, CDR3 DNA, CDR3 protein. The D gene is left open where the match is weak.

J: TRBJ2-1; D: -; V: TRBV30; DNA: TGTGCCTGGAGTGTACTGAGGCCCCGGGGGCAGTTCTTC; CDR3: CAWSVLRPRGQFF
J: TRBJ1-6; D: TRBD1; V: TRBV6-5; DNA: TGTGCCAGCAGTTACTACAGGGGGCAGATAAATTCACCCCTCCACTTT; CDR3: CASSYYRGQINSPLHF
J: TRBJ1-1; D: -; V: TRBV5-5; DNA: TGTGCCAGCAGTTTCGGAGGGTCAGCGAACACTGAAGCTTTCTTT; CDR3: CASSFGGSANTEAFF
J: TRBJ1-2; D: -; V: TRBV19; DNA: TGTGCCAGTAGCAGGATCACGGGGTTTTACGGCTACACCTTC; CDR3: CASSRITGFYGYTF
J: TRBJ1-1; D: -; V: TRBV25-1; DNA: TGTGCCAGCCGGAGGAACACTGAAGCTTTCTTT; CDR3: CASRRNTEAFF
J: TRBJ1-3; D: TRBD1; V: TRBV10-3; DNA: TGTGCCATCAGGAAAACAGGGGGCTCTGGAAACACCATATATTTT; CDR3: CAIRKTGGSGNTIYF
J: TRBJ2-5; D: -; V: TRBV7-2; DNA: TGTGCCAGCAGCTTAGTAGAGCAAGAGACCCAGTACTTC; CDR3: CASSLVEQETQYF
J: TRBJ1-6; D: TRBD1; V: TRBV6-5; DNA: TGTGCCAGCAGTCACGGACAGGTCGGTTCACCCCTCCACTTT; CDR3: CASSHGQVGSPLHF
J: TRBJ1-1; D: -; V: TRBV5-6; DNA: TGTGCCAGCAGCCTCCACGAGTTTGGGAACACTGAAGCTTTCTTT; CDR3: CASSLHEFGNTEAFF
J: TRBJ1-2; D: -; V: TRBV5-6; DNA: TGTGCCAGCAGCCTGGTGGGGGAGCCGGGAGGAGGCTACACCTTC; CDR3: CASSLVGEPGGGYTF
J: TRBJ2-5; D: TRBD2; V: TRBV4-1; DNA: TGCGCCAGCAGCCAACAGAGTAGCGGGGGGGCCCGCGGCGAGACCCAGTACTTC; CDR3: CASSQQSSGGARGETQYF
J: TRBJ1-1; D: TRBD1; V: TRBV3-1/TRBV3-2; DNA: TGTGCCAGCAGCCCGATGGGACAGGGGGTTGAAGCTTTCTTT; CDR3: CASSPMGQGVEAFF
J: TRBJ1-5; D: TRBD1; V: TRBV30; DNA: TGTGCCTGGATACAGGGGATGAATCAGCCCCAGCATTTT; CDR3: CAWIQGMNQPQHF
J: TRBJ1-1; D: -; V: TRBV3-1/TRBV3-2; DNA: TGTGCCAGCAGCCATAGCCCGATTTTCGGGACTGAAGCTTTCTTT; CDR3: CASSHSPIFGTEAFF
J: TRBJ2-3; D: -; V: TRBV6-4; DNA: TGTGCCAGCAGAAAGCGGGACACTAGCACAGATACGCAGTATTTT; CDR3: CASRKRDTSTDTQYF
J: TRBJ1-1; D: TRBD1; V: TRBV10-1; DNA: TGCGCCAGCAGTAACTCACAGGGGGATGAAGCTTTCTTT; CDR3: CASSNSQGDEAFF
J: TRBJ1-1; D: TRBD1; V: TRBV19; DNA: TGTGCCAGTAGTACCTACGGGGGACAGCCTAACACTGAAGCTTTCTTT; CDR3: CASSTYGGQPNTEAFF
J: TRBJ1-1; D: -; V: TRBV6-6; DNA: TGTGCCAGCAGTTACGGGTTGAGGACTGAAGCTTTCTTT; CDR3: CASSYGLRTEAFF
J: TRBJ2-7; D: TRBD1; V: TRBV18; DNA: TGTGCCAGCTCACCAGACAGGGTAGCCGAGCAGTACTTC; CDR3: CASSPDRVAEQYF
J: TRBJ1-5; D: -; V: TRBV11-3; DNA: TGTGCCAGCACCTTCGCGGGGGGGCGCGGCAATCAGCCCCAGCATTTT; CDR3: CASTFAGGRGNQPQHF
J: TRBJ2-7; D: -; V: TRBV6-5; DNA: TGTGCCAGCAGTTCCCTGGGGACTGCGGTTCGGGACGAGCAGTACTTC; CDR3: CASSSLGTAVRDEQYF
J: TRBJ2-7; D: -; V: TRBV10-2; DNA: TGCGCCAGCAGTGGTGACAACTACGAGCAGTACTTC; CDR3: CASSGDNYEQYF
J: TRBJ1-1; D: -; V: TRBV5-4; DNA: TGTGCCAGCAGGGAGGGACGGGGAAACACTGAAGCTTTCTTT; CDR3: CASREGRGNTEAFF